Given below is one T cell receptor beta chain in context. This clone was picked up a small number of times. The specificity of this receptor is unknown. Qualities for individual bases were not recorded, and no much larger clone is one base off. The data originate from a study of control samples from healthy donors and cancer patients (TCRdb year 2020). Receptors were amplified or captured by the immunoSEQ multiplex PCR assay. This immuneACCESS table, as held by TCRdb, lists in-frame sequences with V and J called but not all clones. Of the missing ones, under half trace to an unresolved V gene in checked studies; the others have no known cause. The sample records roughly 120,000 clones, around 93% of which are singletons. The ten largest clones represent approximately 1.7% of the sample. The CDR3 holds 15 amino acids from the cysteine to the phenylalanine. Only CDR3 DNA is held: 45 bases, read in frame from base 1. CDR1 and CDR2, per the germline V gene, are SGHRS and YFSETQ. The trim is 0 bases for V and 8 bases for J, with a gap of 17 bases between the germline ends.

Sample: PBMCs. The TCR originated in a man aged 45 to 65 with head and neck cancer. The V gene is TRBV5-1 and the J gene is TRBJ1-1; TRBD1 could be the D gene, as 6 bases match. In nucleotide form, the sequence is TGCGCCAGCAGCTTGGGGACAGCGAGAGATAGCGAAGCTTTCTTT. Its translation reads: CASSLGTARDSEAFF.